One and the same sample provided the 17 T cell receptor beta chains below, sequenced in a study of monozygotic twins with inflammatory bowel disease. With the 5' RACE reads reprocessed, TCRdb shows one record per CDR3 protein and no DNA. The sample table includes 210,000 or so distinct CDR3 sequences. Sequenced: blood. The receptors come from a human donor with ulcerative colitis or Crohn's disease, or a healthy co-twin of an affected twin (not recorded which).

The chain combines TRBV7-9 with TRBJ1-2. The germline V gene has CDR1 SEHNR and CDR2 FQNEAQ (reference sequence). The CDR3 sequence is 13 residues long. The CDR3 protein is CASSLLARDGYTF.

The CDR3 protein is CASSFGVQETQYF. This chain connects TRBV11-2 to TRBJ2-5. In germline, CDR1 is SGHAT, CDR2 FQNNGV. This CDR3 has 13 amino acids.

The V call is TRBV5-1, the J call TRBJ1-3. The CDR3 consists of 15 residues. Germline V gene lookup returns CDR1 SGHRS and CDR2 YFSETQ. This CDR3 reads CASSAGQGSGNTIYF.

The V gene is TRBV3-1, the J gene TRBJ2-5. The V gene's germline CDR1 is LGHDT and CDR2 YNNKEL (reference sequence). The CDR3 has 13 amino acids. This CDR3 reads CASSQAVLETQYF.

V is TRBV5-5 and J is TRBJ2-3; as DNA is missing, the TRBD1 call by TCRdb cannot be tested. This CDR3 is built from 15 residues. CDR1 and CDR2 (germline): SGHKS, YYEKEE (reference sequence). The CDR3 region is CASSFGTLSTDTQYF.

V is TRBV12-3 or TRBV12-4 and J is TRBJ1-1; TCRdb selects TRBD1, and the lack of DNA leaves this call unchecked. CDR3 size: 18 residues. The CDR3: CASSLYLPPGAPNTEAFF.

The gene calls are TRBV11-2 and TRBJ1-1; TCRdb calls TRBD1, which cannot be checked without DNA. The V gene's germline CDR1 is SGHAT and CDR2 FQNNGV. The CDR3 covers 20 residues. The CDR3 reads CASSPSSRGPLSRWNTEAFF.

This rearrangement joins TRBV12-3 or TRBV12-4 to TRBJ2-7; TCRdb designates TRBD1, a call that cannot be tested without DNA. The CDR3 loop spans 19 amino acids. The CDR3 spells CASSLSPVYTGPRSYEQYF.

V gene TRBV29-1 combines with J gene TRBJ2-3; the TCRdb D gene call, TRBD1, has no DNA to confirm it. Germline loops: CDR1 SQVTM, CDR2 ANQGSEA. The CDR3 loop spans 13 amino acids. CDR3 sequence: CSVGTGSTDTQYF.

This chain uses TRBV4-2 with TRBJ2-7; the TCRdb call, TRBD2, lacks DNA for checking. The CDR3 runs 19 residues. Germline V lookup: CDR1 LGHNA, CDR2 YNFKEQ. The CDR3 reads CASSQDANEWTSGYYEQYF.

The genes are TRBV29-1 and TRBJ2-4. The CDR3 extends over 15 amino acids. Germline loops: CDR1 SQVTM, CDR2 ANQGSEA. CDR3 in amino acids: CSVEGVSVDGNIQYF.

The chain employs TRBV3-1 and TRBJ2-1; TCRdb reports TRBD1, a call that lacks DNA to check it against. The CDR3 runs to 15 residues. The V gene's germline CDR1 is LGHDT and CDR2 YNNKEL (reference sequence). The CDR3 sequence: CASSQVGTGDNEQFF.

The rearrangement uses TRBV12-3 or TRBV12-4 and TRBJ2-2; the D gene TCRdb calls, TRBD2, cannot be checked with no DNA. CDR3 length: 17 amino acids. The CDR3 spells CASSLTVLAANTGELFF.

The J gene is TRBJ2-7, the V gene TRBV11-3. Germline CDR1 and CDR2: SGHNT and YENEEA. The CDR3 is 13 amino acids. CDR3 loop: CASSFSATSEQYF.

The genes are TRBV28 and TRBJ1-1. CDR1 MDHEN and CDR2 SYDVKM come from the germline V gene. CDR3 size: 13 residues. The CDR3 loop is CASSLRTSYEAFF.

This sequence joins TRBV6-1 and TRBJ1-5; the D gene TCRdb calls, TRBD1, cannot be checked with no DNA. Germline lookup yields CDR1 MNHNS and CDR2 SASEGT. The CDR3 runs 15 residues. Here the CDR3 reads CASEVSTGGNQPQHF.

The V and J genes are TRBV15 and TRBJ2-3. The CDR3 length is 13 residues. In germline, CDR1 is LNHNV, CDR2 YYDKDF (reference sequence). The CDR3 loop reads CATSPQGTDTQYF.